The T cell receptor beta chain under discussion was sequenced for a study of cytomegalovirus exposure and HLA in healthy donors. Study-wide context: The early release's HLA-typed donors yielded 65 million to 85 million unique TCRs. Study-level results: V- and J-gene trimming in TCR beta was tied to a missense DCLRE1C variant by an analysis performed later. Altogether, 164 TCR beta chains were recorded as cytomegalovirus-associated.

With regard to this clone: Its antigen is unknown.

CDR3 length equals 15 residues. Losses at the gene ends were 0 bases for V and 4 bases for J; bases not matched to a gene: 6. Germline V gene lookup returns CDR1 SGDLS and CDR2 YYNGEE. 13 Jbeta primers and 60 Vbeta primers were used for the PCR. Libraries were prepared by immunoSEQ multiplex PCR; TCRdb keeps only in-frame clonotypes and omits some of them. The table records over 120,000 clones, about 74% of them present only once. Specimen: PBMCs. The receptor comes from a man aged 18 to 29 in good health and CMV-seropositive. This sequence joins TRBV9 and TRBJ1-1, with TRBD1 matching over 7 bases. In DNA form, the CDR3 reads TGTGCCAGCAGCGTAGGGACAGGATCAGGCACTGAAGCTTTCTTT. Residues: CASSVGTGSGTEAFF. The full variable domain, completed using reference TRBV9 and TRBJ1-1, is DSGVTQTPKHLITATGQRVTLRCSPRSGDLSVYWYQQSLDQGLQFLIQYYNGEERAKGNILERFSAQQFPDLHSELNLSSLELGDSALYFCASSVGTGSGTEAFFGQGTRLTVV.